This TCR beta chain was sequenced in a study of vaccination effects on CD4 cells after COVID-19. Isolation of CD4+ T cells took place after ten to eleven days of culture. Every participant took two doses of the BNT162b2 or mRNA-1273 vaccine. At days 3 and 7, half of the medium was exchanged for IL-2 medium. Deletions cut 6 bases from V and 4 bases from J, with 7 bases between. Germline loops: CDR1 MDHEN, CDR2 SYDVKM. The CDR3 contains 12 residues. Only in-frame clones appear in the TCRdb table, and some are missing; sequencing was by immunoSEQ multiplex PCR. The sample holds tens of thousands of clones, about 67% seen once. General observations from the study: Substantial clonal contraction characterized both infection- and vaccine-induced clones late after vaccination.

Regarding this clone: Its antigen is not known.

This receptor was identified in a human donor who received a COVID-19 vaccine. The gene calls are TRBV28 and TRBJ2-1; D remains ambiguous. This specimen was CD4+ T cells from PBMCs cultured without peptide, taken after COVID-19 vaccination. The CDR3 sequence is CASRAIYNEQFF. The CDR3 DNA follows: TGTGCCAGCAGAGCTATTTACAATGAGCAGTTCTTC.